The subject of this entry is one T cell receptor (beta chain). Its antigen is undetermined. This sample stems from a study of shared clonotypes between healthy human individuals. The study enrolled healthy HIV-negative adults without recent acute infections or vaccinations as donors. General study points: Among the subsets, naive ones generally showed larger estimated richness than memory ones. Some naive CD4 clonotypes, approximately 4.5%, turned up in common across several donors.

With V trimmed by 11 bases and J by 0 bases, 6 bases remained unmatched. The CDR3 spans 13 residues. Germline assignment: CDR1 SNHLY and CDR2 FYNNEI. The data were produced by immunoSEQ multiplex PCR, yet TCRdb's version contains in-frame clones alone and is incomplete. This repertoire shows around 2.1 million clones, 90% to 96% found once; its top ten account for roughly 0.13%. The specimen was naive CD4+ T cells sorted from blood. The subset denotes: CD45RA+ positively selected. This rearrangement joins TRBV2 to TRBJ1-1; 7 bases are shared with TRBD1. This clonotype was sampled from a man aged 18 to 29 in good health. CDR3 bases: TGTGCCGCGGGACAGATGATGAACACTGAAGCTTTCTTT. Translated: CAAGQMMNTEAFF.